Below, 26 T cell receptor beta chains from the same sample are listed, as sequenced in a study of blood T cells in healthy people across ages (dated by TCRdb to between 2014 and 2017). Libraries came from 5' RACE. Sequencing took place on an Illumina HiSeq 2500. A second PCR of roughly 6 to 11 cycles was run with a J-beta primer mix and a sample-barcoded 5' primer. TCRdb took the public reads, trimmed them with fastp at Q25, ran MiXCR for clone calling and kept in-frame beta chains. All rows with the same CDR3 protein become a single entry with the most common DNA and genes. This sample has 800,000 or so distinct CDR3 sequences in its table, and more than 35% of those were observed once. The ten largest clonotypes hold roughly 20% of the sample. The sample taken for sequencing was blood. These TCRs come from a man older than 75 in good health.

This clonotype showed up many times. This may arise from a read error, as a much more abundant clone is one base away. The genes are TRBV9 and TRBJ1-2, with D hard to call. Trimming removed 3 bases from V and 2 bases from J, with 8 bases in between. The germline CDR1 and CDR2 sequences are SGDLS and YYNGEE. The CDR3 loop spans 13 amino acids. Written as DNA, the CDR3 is TGTGCCAGCAGCGGAGAGGACAACTATGGCTACACCTTC. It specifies CASSGEDNYGYTF. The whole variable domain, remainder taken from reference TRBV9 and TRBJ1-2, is DSGVTQTPKHLITATGQRVTLRCSPRSGDLSVYWYQQSLDQGLQFLIQYYNGEERAKGNILERFSAQQFPDLHSELNLSSLELGDSALYFCASSGEDNYGYTFGSGTRLTVV.

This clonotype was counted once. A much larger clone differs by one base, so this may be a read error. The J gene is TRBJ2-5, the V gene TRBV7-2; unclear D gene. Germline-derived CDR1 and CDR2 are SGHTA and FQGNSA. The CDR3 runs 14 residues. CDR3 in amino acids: CAGSSSSIKETQYF. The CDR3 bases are TGTGCCGGCAGCTCCTCCTCCATTAAAGAGACCCAGTACTTC.

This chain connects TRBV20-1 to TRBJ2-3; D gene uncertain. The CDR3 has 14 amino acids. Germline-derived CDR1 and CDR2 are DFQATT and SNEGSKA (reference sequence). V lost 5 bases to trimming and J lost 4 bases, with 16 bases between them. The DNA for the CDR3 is TGCAGTGCTCTCTTACCGCATCTTGCAGATACGCAGTATTTT. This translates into CSALLPHLADTQYF.

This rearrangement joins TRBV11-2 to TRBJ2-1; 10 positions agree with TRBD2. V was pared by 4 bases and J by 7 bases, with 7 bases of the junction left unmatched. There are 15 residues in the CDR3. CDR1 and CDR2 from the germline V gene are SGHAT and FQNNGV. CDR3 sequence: CASSSSLAGDNEQFF. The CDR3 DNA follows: TGTGCCAGCAGCTCCAGCCTAGCGGGAGATAATGAGCAGTTCTTC.

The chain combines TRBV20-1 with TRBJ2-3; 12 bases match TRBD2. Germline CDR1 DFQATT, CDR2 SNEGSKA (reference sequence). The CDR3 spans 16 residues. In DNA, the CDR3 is TGCAGCCGAAAAGGTCCTAGCGGGAGGGCCCCAGATACGCAGTATTTT. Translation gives CSRKGPSGRAPDTQYF.

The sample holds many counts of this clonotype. CDR3 sequence reads: CSVRTPSRGRETQYF. The CDR3 region has the DNA TGCAGCGTTAGGACACCATCTAGGGGCCGAGAGACCCAGTACTTC. The V and J genes are TRBV29-1 and TRBJ2-5; TRBD1 is a possible D gene (5 bases). V was pared by 5 bases and J by 4 bases, with 20 bases between. This CDR3 region has 15 residues. Germline V lookup: CDR1 SQVTM, CDR2 ANQGSEA.

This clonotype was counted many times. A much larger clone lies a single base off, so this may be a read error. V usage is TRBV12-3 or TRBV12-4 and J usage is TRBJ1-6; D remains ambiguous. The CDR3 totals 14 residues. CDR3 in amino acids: CASSLWTANSPPHF. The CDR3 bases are TGTGCCAGCAGTCTTTGGACGGCGAATTCACCCCCCCACTTT.

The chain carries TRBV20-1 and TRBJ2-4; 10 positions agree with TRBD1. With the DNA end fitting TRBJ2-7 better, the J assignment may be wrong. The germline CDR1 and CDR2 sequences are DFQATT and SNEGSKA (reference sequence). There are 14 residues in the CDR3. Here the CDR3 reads CSLLRDRGTYEQYF. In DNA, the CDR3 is TGCAGTTTACTACGGGACAGGGGTACCTACGAGCAGTACTTC.

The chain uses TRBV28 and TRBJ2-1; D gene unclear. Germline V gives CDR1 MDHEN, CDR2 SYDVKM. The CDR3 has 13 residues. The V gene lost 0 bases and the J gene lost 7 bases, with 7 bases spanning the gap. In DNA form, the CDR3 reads TGTGCCAGCAGTTTATGGGTGGGGAATGAGCAGTTCTTC. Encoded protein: CASSLWVGNEQFF.

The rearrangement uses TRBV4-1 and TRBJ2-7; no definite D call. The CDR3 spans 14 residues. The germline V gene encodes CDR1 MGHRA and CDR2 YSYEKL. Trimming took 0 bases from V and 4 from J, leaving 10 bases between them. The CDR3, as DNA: TGCGCCAGCAGCCAAGAATGGGGTGGGTACGAGCAGTACTTC. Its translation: CASSQEWGGYEQYF.

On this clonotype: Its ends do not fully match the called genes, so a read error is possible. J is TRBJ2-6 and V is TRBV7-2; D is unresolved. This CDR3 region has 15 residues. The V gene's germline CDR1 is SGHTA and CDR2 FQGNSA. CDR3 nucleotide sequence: TGTGCCGGCAGCTTAGACCTCTCTGGGGCCAACGTCCTGACTTTC. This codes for CAGSLDLSGANVLTF. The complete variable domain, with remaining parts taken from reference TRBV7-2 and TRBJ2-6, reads GAGVSQSPSNKVTEKGKDVELRCDPISGHTALYWYRQSLGQGLEFLIYFQGNSAPDKSGLPSDRFSAERTGGSVSTLTIQRTQQEDSAVYLCAGSLDLSGANVLTFGAGSRLTVL.

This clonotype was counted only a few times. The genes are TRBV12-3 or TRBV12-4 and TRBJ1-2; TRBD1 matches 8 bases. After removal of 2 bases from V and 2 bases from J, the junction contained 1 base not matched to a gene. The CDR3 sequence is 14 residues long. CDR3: CASSLWTGNYGYTF. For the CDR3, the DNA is TGTGCCAGCAGTTTATGGACAGGGAACTATGGCTACACCTTC.

The CDR3 DNA reads TGTGCCTCCCGGGGGACTACAGGATACGAGCAGTACTTC. It specifies CASRGTTGYEQYF. The rearrangement joins TRBV28 to TRBJ2-7, with 7 positions matching TRBD2. Germline V gene data show CDR1 as MDHEN and CDR2 as SYDVKM. Germline trimming cut 11 bases from V and 4 bases from J; bases unmatched to any gene: 11. This CDR3 has 13 residues.

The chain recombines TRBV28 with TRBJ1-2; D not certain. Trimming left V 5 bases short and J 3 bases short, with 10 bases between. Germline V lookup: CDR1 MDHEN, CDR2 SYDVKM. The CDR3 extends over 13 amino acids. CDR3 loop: CASSPSWDYGYTF. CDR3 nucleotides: TGTGCCAGCAGTCCATCGTGGGACTATGGCTACACCTTC.

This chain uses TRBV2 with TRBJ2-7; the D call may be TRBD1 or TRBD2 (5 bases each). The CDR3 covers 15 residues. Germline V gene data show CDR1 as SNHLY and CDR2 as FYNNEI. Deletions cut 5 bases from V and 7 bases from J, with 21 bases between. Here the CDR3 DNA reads TGTGCCAGCAGTCCCCGCGGCCGAAGAGGGGAGGAGCAGTACTTC. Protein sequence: CASSPRGRRGEEQYF.

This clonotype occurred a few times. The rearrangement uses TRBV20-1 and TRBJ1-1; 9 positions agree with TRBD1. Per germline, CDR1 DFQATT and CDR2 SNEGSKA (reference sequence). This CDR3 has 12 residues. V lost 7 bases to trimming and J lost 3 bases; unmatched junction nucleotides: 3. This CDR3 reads CSVRTGDTEAFF. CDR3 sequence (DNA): TGCAGTGTTAGGACAGGGGACACTGAAGCTTTCTTT.

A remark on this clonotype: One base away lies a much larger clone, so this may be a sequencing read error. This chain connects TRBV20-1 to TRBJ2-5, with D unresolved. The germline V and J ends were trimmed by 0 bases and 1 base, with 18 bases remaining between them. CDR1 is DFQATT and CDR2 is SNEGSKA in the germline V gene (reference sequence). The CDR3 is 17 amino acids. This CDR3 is CSARDPKIGRIQETQYF. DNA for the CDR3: TGCAGTGCTAGAGATCCTAAAATAGGCAGGATCCAAGAGACCCAGTACTTC.

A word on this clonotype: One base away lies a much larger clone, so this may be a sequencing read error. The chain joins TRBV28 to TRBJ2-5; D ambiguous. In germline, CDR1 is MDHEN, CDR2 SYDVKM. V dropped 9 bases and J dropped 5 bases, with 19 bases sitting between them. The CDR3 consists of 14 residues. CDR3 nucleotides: TGTGCCAGTGGAGCGCTCGGCGTACGGGAGACCCAGTACTTC. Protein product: CASGALGVRETQYF.

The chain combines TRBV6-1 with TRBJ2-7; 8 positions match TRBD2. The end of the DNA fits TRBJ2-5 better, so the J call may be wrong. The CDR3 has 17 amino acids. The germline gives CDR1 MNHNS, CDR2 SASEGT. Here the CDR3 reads CASRLTLPGLGRETQYF. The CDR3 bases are TGTGCCAGCAGACTTACCCTGCCGGGACTAGGTCGAGAGACCCAGTACTTC.

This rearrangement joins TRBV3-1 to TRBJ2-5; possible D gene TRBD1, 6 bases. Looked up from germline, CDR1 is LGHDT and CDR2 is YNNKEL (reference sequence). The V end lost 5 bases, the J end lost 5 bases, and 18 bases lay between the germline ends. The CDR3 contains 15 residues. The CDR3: CASSGGQGDHETQYF. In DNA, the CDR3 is TGTGCCAGCAGCGGGGGACAAGGGGATCACGAGACCCAGTACTTC.

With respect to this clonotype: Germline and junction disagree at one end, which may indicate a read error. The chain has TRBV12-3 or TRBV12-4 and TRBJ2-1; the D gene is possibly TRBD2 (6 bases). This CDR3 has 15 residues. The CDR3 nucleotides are TGTGCCGGCAGCCTGAGCGGGTCCCCCTACAATGAGCAGTTCTTC. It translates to CAGSLSGSPYNEQFF.

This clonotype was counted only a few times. This CDR3 reads CASSPETSGTGETQYF. The DNA for the CDR3 is TGTGCCAGCTCACCTGAGACTAGCGGGACTGGGGAGACCCAGTACTTC. The V and J genes are TRBV18 and TRBJ2-5, with TRBD2 matching 11 bases. CDR3 length equals 16 residues. Germline V gene lookup returns CDR1 KGHSH and CDR2 LQKENI. Trimming took 3 bases from V and 5 from J; bases not matched to a gene: 8.

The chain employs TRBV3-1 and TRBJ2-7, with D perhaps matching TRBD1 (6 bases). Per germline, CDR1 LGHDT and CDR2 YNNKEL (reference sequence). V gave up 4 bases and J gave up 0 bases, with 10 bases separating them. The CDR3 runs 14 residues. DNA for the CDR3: TGTGCCAGCAGCCTAGACAGGCTCTCCTACGAGCAGTACTTC. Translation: CASSLDRLSYEQYF.

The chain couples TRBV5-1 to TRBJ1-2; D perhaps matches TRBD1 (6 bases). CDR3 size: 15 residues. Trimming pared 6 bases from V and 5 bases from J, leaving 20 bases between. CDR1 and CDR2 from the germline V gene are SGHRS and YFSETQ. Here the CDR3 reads CASKPAQGIGYGYTF. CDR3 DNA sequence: TGCGCCAGCAAACCAGCCCAGGGGATCGGGTATGGCTACACCTTC.

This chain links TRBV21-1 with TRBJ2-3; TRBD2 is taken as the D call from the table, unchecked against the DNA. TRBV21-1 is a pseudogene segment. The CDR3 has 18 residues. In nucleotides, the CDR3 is TGTGTCAGCAGCCCGCGGACTAGCGGGAGGGAAATAACAGATACGCAGTATTTT. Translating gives CVSSPRTSGREITDTQYF.

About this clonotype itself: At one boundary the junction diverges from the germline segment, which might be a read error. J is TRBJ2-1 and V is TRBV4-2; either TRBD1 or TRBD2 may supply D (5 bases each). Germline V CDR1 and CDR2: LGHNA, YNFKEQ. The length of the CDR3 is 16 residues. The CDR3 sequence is CASSPVKSGLDKEQFF. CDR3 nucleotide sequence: TGTGCCAGCAGCCCGGTAAAATCGGGGTTGGACAAGGAGCAGTTCTTC.